The rows below give T cell receptor beta chains drawn from one sample of a study of cytomegalovirus exposure and HLA in healthy donors. The table came from immunoSEQ multiplex PCR; TCRdb's copy has only in-frame clones and leaves some out. The sample lists tens of thousands of clones; about 93% were seen once. The specimen was PBMCs. Every receptor here comes from a woman in her 30s in good health and CMV-seropositive. The CDR3 runs from the conserved cysteine through the conserved F or W. The D gene is left open where the match is weak. Clone size is given for some rows only: seen once, a few or many times, or a class if the clone is expanded.

TRBJ2-5 | NA | TRBD2 | TRBV29-1 | TGCAGCGTTCCGGGACTAGCGGGAGTTTATTCAGAGACCCAGTACTTC | CSVPGLAGVYSETQYF
TRBJ1-4 | once | TRBD1 | TRBV7-9 | TGTGCCAGCAGCCCCCGACAGGGAGTCTATGAAAAACTGTTTTTT | CASSPRQGVYEKLFF
TRBJ2-7 | few | NA | TRBV7-8 | TGTGCCAGCAGCTTAGCGGGGAGCGCTGCCGAGCAGTACTTC | CASSLAGSAAEQYF
TRBJ2-5 | once | NA | TRBV5-6 | TGTGCCAGCAGCTTGGTAGCAGGGGCGGTTGAGACCCAGTACTTC | CASSLVAGAVETQYF
TRBJ2-6 | NA | NA | TRBV28 | TGTGCCAGCCGACAGGCCTCTGGGGCCAACGTCCTGACTTTC | CASRQASGANVLTF
TRBJ2-7 | NA | NA | TRBV28 | TGTGCCAGCAGTTTATCCCCCGACAGCGAGCAGTACTTC | CASSLSPDSEQYF
TRBJ2-1 | NA | NA | TRBV4-1 | TGCGCCAGCAGCCAAGATTGGCTGCCCCCCAATGAGCAGTTCTTC | CASSQDWLPPNEQFF
TRBJ2-1 | once | TRBD2 | TRBV28 | TGTGCCAGCAGCGGAGCGGGAGGCTTCTACAATGAGCAGTTCTTC | CASSGAGGFYNEQFF
TRBJ2-7 | once | TRBD2 | TRBV28 | TGTGCCAGCAGTGGGGGACTAGCGGTTTCCTACGAGCAGTACTTC | CASSGGLAVSYEQYF
TRBJ2-5 | NA | TRBD1 | TRBV7-8 | TGTGCCAGCAGCGGACACCGGGACAGGTTGCAAGAGACCCAGTACTTC | CASSGHRDRLQETQYF
TRBJ2-1 | once | NA | TRBV27 | TGTGCCAGCAGTTCCCGGATAGCGTCCCACAATGAGCAGTTCTTC | CASSSRIASHNEQFF
TRBJ2-5 | NA | NA | TRBV6-6 | TGTGCCAGCCGACAAGGCCCAGGGCGGGAGACCCAGTACTTC | CASRQGPGRETQYF
TRBJ1-3 | NA | TRBD1 | TRBV7-9 | TGTGCCAGCAGCACCGGGACAGGGTCTGGAAACACCATATATTTT | CASSTGTGSGNTIYF
TRBJ2-7 | NA | TRBD2 | TRBV6-5 | TGTGCCAGCATGCCTAGCGGGAGCCACGAGCAGTACTTC | CASMPSGSHEQYF
TRBJ2-1 | NA | TRBD2 | TRBV19 | TGTGCCAGTAGTATAGTTAGCGGGAGGGCCCCGAATGAGCAGTTCTTC | CASSIVSGRAPNEQFF
TRBJ2-5 | NA | NA | TRBV29-1 | TGCAGCGTTGATCGAGGACAGCCGGGACCCACGGGGGAGACCCAGTACTTC | CSVDRGQPGPTGETQYF
TRBJ1-1 | NA | NA | TRBV6-6 | TGTGCCAGCAGTCGCGGGACCGTGAACACTGAAGCTTTCTTT | CASSRGTVNTEAFF
TRBJ1-2 | NA | TRBD1 | TRBV5-8 | TGTGCCAGCAGCCTTACCCGGACAGGGGGGCATGGCTACACCTTC | CASSLTRTGGHGYTF
TRBJ1-2 | NA | NA | TRBV19 | TGTGCCAGTAGTTTCCCGGCGGGAGGAGGCTACACCTTC | CASSFPAGGGYTF
TRBJ2-3 | once | NA | TRBV7-2 | TGTGCCAGCAGCTTACTGGCTACTCGGTGGACTGGCACAGATACGCAGTATTTT | CASSLLATRWTGTDTQYF
TRBJ1-2 | NA | TRBD1 | TRBV7-9 | TGTGCCAGCAGCTTAATAGGGGGACAGAACTATGGCTACACCTTC | CASSLIGGQNYGYTF
TRBJ2-2 | NA | NA | TRBV5-4 | TGTGCCAGCAGCTCTTACGGGGCGAACACCGGGGAGCTGTTTTTT | CASSSYGANTGELFF
TRBJ2-7 | NA | NA | TRBV6-5 | TGTGCCAGCAGTTTAGCGTTATCCTCATACGAGCAGTACTTC | CASSLALSSYEQYF
TRBJ1-2 | NA | NA | TRBV28 | TGTGCCAGCAGTCCTACGGACAGACGGAACTATGGCTACACCTTC | CASSPTDRRNYGYTF
TRBJ2-5 | NA | NA | TRBV27 | TGTGCCAGCAGTTTATCGGACAGAAAAGAGACCCAGTACTTC | CASSLSDRKETQYF
TRBJ2-7 | NA | TRBD2 | TRBV7-6 | TGTGCCAGCAGCTTGTCCGGGACTAGCAGCTACGAGCAGTACTTC | CASSLSGTSSYEQYF
TRBJ1-5 | NA | NA | TRBV9 | TGTGCCAGCATTTCTTCAGGCCGAGACAATCAGCCCCAGCATTTT | CASISSGRDNQPQHF